This T cell receptor (beta chain) originates from a study of T cell responses to AZD1222 COVID-19 vaccine. Overall study findings and caveats: In a largely white British group with more females than males, clonal diversity was possibly underestimated.

About this clone: Its antigen is not identified.

Pooling was applied to second doses at about 4 or about 12 weeks. Profiling relied on immunoSEQ multiplex PCR, and the TCRdb table lists in-frame clones only, not all of them. The top ten clones hold around 28% of a sample with more than 70,000 clones, around 93% of them seen once. CDR3 length equals 18 residues. The chain joins TRBV21-1 to TRBJ2-7; the tabulated D call, TRBD2, remains unverified against the DNA. TRBV21-1 is tagged as a pseudogene. The material was peripheral blood, obtained 28 days after the second AZD1222 dose. The clonotype originates from an adult who received the AZD1222 COVID-19 vaccine. The CDR3 DNA follows: TGTGCCAGCAGCACCCAGAGACCGGGACTAGCGGGACCTTACGAGCAGTACTTC. Translation: CASSTQRPGLAGPYEQYF.